A few counts support the clone carrying this TCR beta chain. Its antigen remains unknown. V lost 6 bases and J lost 9; bases outside the gene matches: 6. The V gene's germline CDR1 is MNHEY and CDR2 SVGEGT. This CDR3 has 14 amino acids. The protocol was immunoSEQ multiplex PCR, while the TCRdb copy is restricted to in-frame clones and leaves out a portion. The repertoire has fewer than 150,000 clones, 70% to 90% of them found once; the top ten carry roughly 4%. The data were taken from a study of T cell responses to AZD1222 COVID-19 vaccine. Whole-study findings and limits: Across the whole spike, CD4 TCRs peaked at regions 160-218 and 743-854. Donor demographics were predominantly white British with a female majority; clonal diversity may be underestimated.

Pooled together were second doses at about 4 or about 12 weeks. This TCR came from an adult who received the AZD1222 COVID-19 vaccine. Sample: peripheral blood, taken 28 days after the second AZD1222 dose. The V gene is TRBV6-2 or TRBV6-3, the J gene TRBJ2-1; 12 bases match TRBD2. CDR3 in DNA: TGTGCCAGCAGCCTAGCGGGAGGGCCAAGTGAGCAGTTCTTC. Translated: CASSLAGGPSEQFF.